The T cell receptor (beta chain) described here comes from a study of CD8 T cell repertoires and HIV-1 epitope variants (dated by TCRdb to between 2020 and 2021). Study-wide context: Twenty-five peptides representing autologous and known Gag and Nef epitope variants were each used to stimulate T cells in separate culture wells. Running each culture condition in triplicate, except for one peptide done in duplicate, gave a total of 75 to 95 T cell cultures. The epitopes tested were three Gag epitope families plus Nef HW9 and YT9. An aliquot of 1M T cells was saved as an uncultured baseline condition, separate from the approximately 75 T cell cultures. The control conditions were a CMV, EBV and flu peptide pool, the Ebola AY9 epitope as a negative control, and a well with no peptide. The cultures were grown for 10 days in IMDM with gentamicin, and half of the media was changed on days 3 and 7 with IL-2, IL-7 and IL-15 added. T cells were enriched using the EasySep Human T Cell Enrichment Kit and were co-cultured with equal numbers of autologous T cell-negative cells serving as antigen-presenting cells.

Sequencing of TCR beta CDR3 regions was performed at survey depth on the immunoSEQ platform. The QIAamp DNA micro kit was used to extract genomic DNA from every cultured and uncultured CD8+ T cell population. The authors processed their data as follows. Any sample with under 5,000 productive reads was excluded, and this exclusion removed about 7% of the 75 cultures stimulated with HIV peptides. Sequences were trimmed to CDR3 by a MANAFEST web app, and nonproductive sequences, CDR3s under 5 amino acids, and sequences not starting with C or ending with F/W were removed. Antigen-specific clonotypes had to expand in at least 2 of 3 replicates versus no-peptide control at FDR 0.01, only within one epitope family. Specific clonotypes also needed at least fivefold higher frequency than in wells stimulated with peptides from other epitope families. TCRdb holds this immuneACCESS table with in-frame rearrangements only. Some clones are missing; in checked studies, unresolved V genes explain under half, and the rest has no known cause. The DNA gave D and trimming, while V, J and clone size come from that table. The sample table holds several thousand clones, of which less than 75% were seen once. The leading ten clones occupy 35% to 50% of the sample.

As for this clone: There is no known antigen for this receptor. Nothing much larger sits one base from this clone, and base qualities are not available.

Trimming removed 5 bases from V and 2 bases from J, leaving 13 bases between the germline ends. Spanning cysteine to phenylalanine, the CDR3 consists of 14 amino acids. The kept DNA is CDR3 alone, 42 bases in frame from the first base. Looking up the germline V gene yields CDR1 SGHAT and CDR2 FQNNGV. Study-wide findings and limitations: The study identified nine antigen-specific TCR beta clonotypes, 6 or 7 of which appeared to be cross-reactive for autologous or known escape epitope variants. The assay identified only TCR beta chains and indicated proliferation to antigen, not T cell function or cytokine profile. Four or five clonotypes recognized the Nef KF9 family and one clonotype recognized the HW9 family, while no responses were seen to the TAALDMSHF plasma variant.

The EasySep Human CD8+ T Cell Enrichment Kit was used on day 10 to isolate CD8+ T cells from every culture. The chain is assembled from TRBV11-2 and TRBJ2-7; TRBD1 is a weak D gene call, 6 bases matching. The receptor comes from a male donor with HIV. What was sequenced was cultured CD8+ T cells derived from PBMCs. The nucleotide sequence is TGTGCCAGCAGCCGGACAGAGAGCACCTACGAGCAGTACTTC. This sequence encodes CASSRTESTYEQYF.